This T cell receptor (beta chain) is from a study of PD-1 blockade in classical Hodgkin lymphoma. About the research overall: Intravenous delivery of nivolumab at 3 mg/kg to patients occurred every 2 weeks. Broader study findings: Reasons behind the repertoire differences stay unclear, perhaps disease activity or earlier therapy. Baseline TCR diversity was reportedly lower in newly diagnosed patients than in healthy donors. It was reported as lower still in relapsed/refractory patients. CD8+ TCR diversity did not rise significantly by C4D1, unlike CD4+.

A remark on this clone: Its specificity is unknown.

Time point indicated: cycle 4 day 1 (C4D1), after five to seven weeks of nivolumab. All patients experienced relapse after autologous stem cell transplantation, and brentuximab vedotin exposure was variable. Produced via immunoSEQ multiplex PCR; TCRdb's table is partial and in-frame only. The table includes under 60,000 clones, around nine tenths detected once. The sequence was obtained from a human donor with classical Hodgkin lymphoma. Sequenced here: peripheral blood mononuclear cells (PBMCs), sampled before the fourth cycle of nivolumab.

CDR3 sequence (DNA): TGTGCCATTTCCGGGACAGGGGGCGGATACGAGCAGTACTTC. Amino acid sequence: CAISGTGGGYEQYF. The rearrangement uses TRBV6-1 and TRBJ2-7; 12 bases map to TRBD1. Germline lookup yields CDR1 MNHNS and CDR2 SASEGT. The CDR3 runs to 14 residues. J gave up 4 bases and V 10 bases, and 8 bases lay outside the gene matches.